A single sample is the source of the 17 T cell receptor beta chains below, sequenced in a study of blood T cell repertoires in COVID-19. Some clones are missing from TCRdb's copy, which holds only in-frame ones; the method was immunoSEQ multiplex PCR. Among around 200,000 clones listed, about 83% were seen once. Sequenced material: peripheral blood. The source of these receptors is a middle-aged man with active or convalescent COVID-19.

The chain combines TRBV18 with TRBJ1-2; D is unresolved. The CDR3 length is 15 residues. The germline CDR1 and CDR2 sequences are KGHSH and LQKENI. V was cut by 3 bases and J by 3 bases, with 14 bases left in between. The CDR3 loop is CASSPPSGGDYGYTF. The CDR3 nucleotides are TGTGCCAGCTCACCCCCCTCGGGAGGAGACTATGGCTACACCTTC.

The chain carries TRBV19 and TRBJ1-4, with 11 bases fitting TRBD1. Germline V gene data show CDR1 as LNHDA and CDR2 as SQIVND (reference sequence). Losses at the gene ends were 2 bases for V and 0 bases for J; bases not matched to a gene: 5. The CDR3 consists of 18 residues. Here the CDR3 DNA reads TGTGCCAGTAGTATATTGGGGACAGGGGGGTCAACTAATGAAAAACTGTTTTTT. Amino acids: CASSILGTGGSTNEKLFF.

The rearrangement links TRBV5-1 to TRBJ2-2; D is uncertain. Germline-derived CDR1 and CDR2 are SGHRS and YFSETQ. CDR3 length: 15 residues. V lost 2 bases and J 1 base, leaving 9 bases between the germline ends. In DNA form, the CDR3 reads TGCGCCAGCAGCTTAGAGCGCCAGAACACCGGGGAGCTGTTTTTT. This translates into CASSLERQNTGELFF.

This clone has more than one count but fewer than ten. The rearrangement joins TRBV7-2 to TRBJ1-5; 8 bases agree with TRBD1. The CDR3 has 15 residues. CDR1 is SGHTA and CDR2 is FQGNSA in the germline V gene. The J segment lost 6 bases and the V segment lost 5 bases, leaving 9 bases of the junction unmatched. CDR3 residues: CASSVPGQGSQPQHF. The CDR3 bases are TGTGCCAGCAGCGTCCCAGGACAGGGTAGTCAGCCCCAGCATTTT.

The chain employs TRBV19 and TRBJ1-5; D uncertain. The CDR3 is made up of 16 amino acids. The germline V gene encodes CDR1 LNHDA and CDR2 SQIVND (reference sequence). V gave up 4 bases and J gave up 2 bases, with 15 bases separating them. The CDR3 nucleotides are TGTGCCAGTAGTAAGCCCTCGGGTCATGGCAATCAGCCCCAGCATTTT. It translates to CASSKPSGHGNQPQHF.

The genes are TRBV5-1 and TRBJ2-5; 10 bases line up with TRBD2. Per the germline V gene, CDR1 is SGHRS and CDR2 is YFSETQ. V lost 2 bases to trimming and J lost 5 bases; unmatched junction nucleotides: 3. CDR3 length: 14 amino acids. The chain's CDR3 is CASSLQTSGETQYF. The CDR3 DNA follows: TGCGCCAGCAGCTTACAGACTAGCGGGGAGACCCAGTACTTC. Complete variable domain (other parts from reference TRBV5-1 and TRBJ2-5): KAGVTQTPRYLIKTRGQQVTLSCSPISGHRSVSWYQQTPGQGLQFLFEYFSETQRNKGNFPGRFSGRQFSNSRSEMNVSTLELGDSALYLCASSLQTSGETQYFGPGTRLLVL.

The chain employs TRBV27 and TRBJ1-2; 8 bases are shared with TRBD1. The CDR3 is 15 residues long. Germline assignment: CDR1 MNHEY and CDR2 SMNVEV (reference sequence). Trimming at V came to 5 bases and at J to 4 bases, leaving 9 bases not matched to a gene. CDR3 sequence (DNA): TGTGCCAGCAGTCAGCGGACAGGGTACAGCTATGGCTACACCTTC. Encoded protein: CASSQRTGYSYGYTF.

The chain recombines TRBV9 with TRBJ2-7, with a weak D call TRBD2 (5 bases). Trimming removed 3 bases at V and 5 bases at J, with 15 bases between. The germline V gene encodes CDR1 SGDLS and CDR2 YYNGEE. CDR3 length equals 14 residues. The CDR3: CASSGESGPHEQYF. The CDR3 DNA reads as TGTGCCAGCAGCGGGGAGTCGGGTCCCCACGAGCAGTACTTC. Together with reference TRBV9 and TRBJ2-7, the CDR3 gives the full variable domain: DSGVTQTPKHLITATGQRVTLRCSPRSGDLSVYWYQQSLDQGLQFLIQYYNGEERAKGNILERFSAQQFPDLHSELNLSSLELGDSALYFCASSGESGPHEQYFGPGTRLTVT.

The CDR3 loop reads CAIATRVDTEAFF. The CDR3 region has the DNA TGTGCCATCGCCACGAGGGTGGACACTGAAGCTTTCTTT. The chain couples TRBV10-3 to TRBJ1-1; D call uncertain. This CDR3 comprises 13 residues. V was pared by 8 bases and J by 3 bases, with 13 bases between. The germline V gene has CDR1 ENHRY and CDR2 SYGVKD.

The CDR3 spells CASSPSAGAEGYTF. CDR3 nucleotides: TGTGCCAGCTCACCATCTGCGGGGGCAGAGGGCTACACCTTC. J is TRBJ1-2 and V is TRBV18; perhaps TRBD1 as D (6 bases). CDR3 length: 14 amino acids. Germline values: CDR1 KGHSH, CDR2 LQKENI. Trimming stripped 2 bases from V and 8 bases from J, with 15 bases between.

J is TRBJ2-5 and V is TRBV7-2; no reliable D call. The V gene lost 5 bases and the J gene lost 4 bases, with 11 bases spanning the gap. Germline CDR1 is SGHTA and CDR2 is FQGNSA. The CDR3 consists of 13 residues. In nucleotides, the CDR3 is TGTGCCAGCAGCATGGGTGAGGCAGAGACCCAGTACTTC. Protein sequence: CASSMGEAETQYF.

The chain has TRBV10-1 and TRBJ2-2; the D is unclear. Trimming left V 3 bases short and J 5 bases short, with 7 bases between. CDR3 length: 13 amino acids. In germline, CDR1 is WNHNN, CDR2 SYGVQD (reference sequence). The CDR3 loop reads CASSEPVTGELFF. CDR3 nucleotides: TGCGCCAGCAGTGAACCGGTAACCGGGGAGCTGTTTTTT.

V is TRBV19 and J is TRBJ2-2; tentatively, D is TRBD2 (7 bases). Germline V lookup: CDR1 LNHDA, CDR2 SQIVND (reference sequence). This CDR3 is 15 amino acids long. V was trimmed by 9 bases and J by 1 base, leaving 15 bases between them. CDR3 region: CASGRGAVNTGELFF. CDR3 sequence (DNA): TGTGCCAGCGGTCGGGGGGCCGTGAACACCGGGGAGCTGTTTTTT.

The chain combines TRBV3-1 (or the pseudogene TRBV3-2) with TRBJ1-5; TRBD1 aligns across 10 bases. CDR1 and CDR2 from the germline V gene are LGHDT and YNNKEL (reference sequence). The CDR3 is 15 residues long. Germline trimming cut 1 base from V and 8 bases from J; bases unmatched to any gene: 5. DNA of the CDR3: TGTGCCAGCAGCCAAGGGGGACAGGGGCTTGAGCCCCAGCATTTT. Protein sequence: CASSQGGQGLEPQHF.

The chain combines TRBV5-1 with TRBJ2-2; D gene uncertain. Germline values: CDR1 SGHRS, CDR2 YFSETQ. The CDR3 extends over 16 amino acids. V dropped 0 bases and J dropped 7 bases, with 16 bases sitting between them. CDR3 loop: CASSLDVSLRIGELFF. The CDR3 DNA reads as TGCGCCAGCAGCTTGGATGTCTCATTGAGAATCGGGGAGCTGTTTTTT.

The genes are TRBV7-8 and TRBJ2-7, with 9 bases that match TRBD1. Per the germline V gene, CDR1 is SGHVS and CDR2 is FQNEAQ. The CDR3 is 14 residues long. The trim removed 3 bases at V and 2 bases at J, leaving 2 bases unmatched. The CDR3 sequence is CASSFRDRAYEQYF. The CDR3, as DNA: TGTGCCAGCAGCTTCCGGGACAGGGCCTACGAGCAGTACTTC. Drawing the rest from reference TRBV7-8 and TRBJ2-7, the complete variable domain is GAGVSQSPRYKVAKRGQDVALRCDPISGHVSLFWYQQALGQGPEFLTYFQNEAQLDKSGLPSDRFFAERPEGSVSTLKIQRTQQEDSAVYLCASSFRDRAYEQYFGPGTRLTVT.

The chain uses TRBV7-2 and TRBJ1-2; 10 nucleotides agree with TRBD1. The CDR3 consists of 14 residues. With V trimmed by 7 bases and J by 7 bases, 9 bases remained unmatched. CDR1 is SGHTA and CDR2 is FQGNSA in the germline V gene. The chain's CDR3 is CASNEGQGSGGYTF. CDR3 DNA: TGTGCCAGCAACGAGGGACAGGGGTCCGGTGGCTACACCTTC.